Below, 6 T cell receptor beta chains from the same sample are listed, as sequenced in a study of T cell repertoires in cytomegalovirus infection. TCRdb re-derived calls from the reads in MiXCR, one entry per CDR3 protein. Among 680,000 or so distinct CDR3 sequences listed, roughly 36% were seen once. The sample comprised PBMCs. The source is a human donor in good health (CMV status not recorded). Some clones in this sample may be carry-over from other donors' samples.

The CDR3 region has the DNA TGTGCCAGCAGTTCCGAATATAGCGGGGAGAGCACAGATACGCAGTATTTT. Translating gives CASSSEYSGESTDTQYF. The chain employs TRBV12-3 or TRBV12-4 and TRBJ2-3; 8 positions agree with TRBD2. The J segment lost 0 bases and the V segment lost 4 bases, leaving 9 bases of the junction unmatched. This CDR3 is 17 amino acids long.

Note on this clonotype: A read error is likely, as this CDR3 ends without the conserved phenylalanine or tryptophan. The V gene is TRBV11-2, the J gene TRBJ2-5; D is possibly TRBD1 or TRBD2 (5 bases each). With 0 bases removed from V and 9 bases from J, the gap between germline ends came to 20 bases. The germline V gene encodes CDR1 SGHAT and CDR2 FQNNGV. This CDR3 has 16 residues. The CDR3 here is CASSLDWTPQGRAQYL. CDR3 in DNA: TGTGCCAGCAGCTTAGACTGGACTCCCCAGGGAAGAGCCCAGTACTTA.

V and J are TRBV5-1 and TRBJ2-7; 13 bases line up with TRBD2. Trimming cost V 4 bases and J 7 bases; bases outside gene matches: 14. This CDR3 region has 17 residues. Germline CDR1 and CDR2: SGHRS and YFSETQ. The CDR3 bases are TGCGCCAGCAGCGCCCACCTCGGACTAGCGGGAGCTCGGGAGCAGTACTTC. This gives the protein CASSAHLGLAGAREQYF.

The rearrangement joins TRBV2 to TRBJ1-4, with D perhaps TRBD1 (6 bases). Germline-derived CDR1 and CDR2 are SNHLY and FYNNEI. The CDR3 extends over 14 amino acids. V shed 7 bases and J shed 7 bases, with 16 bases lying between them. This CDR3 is CASTRDNGGEKLFF. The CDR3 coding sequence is TGTGCCAGCACTCGGGACAACGGCGGTGAAAAACTGTTTTTT.

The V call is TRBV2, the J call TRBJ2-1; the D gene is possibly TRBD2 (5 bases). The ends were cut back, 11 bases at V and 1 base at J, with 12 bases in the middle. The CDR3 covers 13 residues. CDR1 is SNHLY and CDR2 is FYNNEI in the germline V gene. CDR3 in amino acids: CAGSGESYNEQFF. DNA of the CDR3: TGTGCCGGGAGCGGTGAATCCTACAATGAGCAGTTCTTC.

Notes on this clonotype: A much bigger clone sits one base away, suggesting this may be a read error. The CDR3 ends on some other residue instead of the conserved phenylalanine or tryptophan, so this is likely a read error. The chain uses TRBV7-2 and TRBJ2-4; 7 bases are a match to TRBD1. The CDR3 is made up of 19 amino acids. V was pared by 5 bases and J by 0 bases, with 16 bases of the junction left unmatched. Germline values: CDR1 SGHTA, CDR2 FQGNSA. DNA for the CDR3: TGTGCCAGCAGCAAATCGGACAGGCTGAAGTCAATAGCCAAAAACATTCAGTACTTA. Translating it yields CASSKSDRLKSIAKNIQYL.